Shown below are 25 T cell receptor beta chains from a single sample sequenced in a study of blood T cell repertoires in COVID-19. The table came from immunoSEQ multiplex PCR; TCRdb's copy has only in-frame clones and leaves some out. The sample shows around 220,000 clones, 70% to 90% of them seen only once. The sample comprised peripheral blood. Source of these receptors: a man aged 18 to 30 with active or convalescent COVID-19.

The gene calls are TRBV19 and TRBJ2-3; 10 bases are shared with TRBD2. The V and J ends lost 5 bases and 1 base, in that order; junction bases with no gene match: 3. Germline CDR1 LNHDA, CDR2 SQIVND (reference sequence). The CDR3 length is 15 residues. The CDR3 protein is CASSRGTSGTDTQYF. The DNA for the CDR3 is TGTGCCAGTAGTCGCGGGACTAGCGGCACAGATACGCAGTATTTT.

This clone appeared a few times. J is TRBJ2-1 and V is TRBV19; 12 nucleotides align to TRBD2. J was trimmed by 4 bases and V by 6 bases; bases with no gene match: 4. The CDR3 covers 15 residues. Germline V gene sequence: CDR1 LNHDA, CDR2 SQIVND (reference sequence). CDR3 nucleotide sequence: TGTGCCAGTAGGGGAGGACTAGCGGGGTACAATGAGCAGTTCTTC. Translating gives CASRGGLAGYNEQFF.

The chain links TRBV28 to TRBJ2-5, with 8 positions matching TRBD2. Germline lookup yields CDR1 MDHEN and CDR2 SYDVKM. V lost 5 bases to trimming and J lost 5 bases; unmatched junction nucleotides: 10. This CDR3 spans 15 amino acids. The CDR3 DNA follows: TGTGCCAGCAGTCACATCTTAGCGGGAACGGAGACCCAGTACTTC. This codes for CASSHILAGTETQYF.

This clone was counted once. CDR3 region: CASSSSGTGSDTQYF. The DNA for the CDR3 is TGTGCCAGCAGTTCCTCCGGGACAGGGTCAGATACGCAGTATTTT. The chain has TRBV28 and TRBJ2-3; 9 nucleotides align to TRBD1. After removal of 4 bases from V and 4 bases from J, the junction contained 6 bases not matched to a gene. CDR1 MDHEN and CDR2 SYDVKM come from the germline V gene. This CDR3 is 15 amino acids long.

The V gene is TRBV5-1, the J gene TRBJ2-5, with 8 bases identical to TRBD2. This CDR3 has 15 residues. Trimming at V came to 4 bases and at J to 2 bases, leaving 7 bases not matched to a gene. Per germline, CDR1 SGHRS and CDR2 YFSETQ. The CDR3 loop is CASSPIGGGQETQYF. The CDR3 DNA reads as TGCGCCAGCAGCCCTATCGGGGGGGGGCAAGAGACCCAGTACTTC. Looking up the rest from reference TRBV5-1 and TRBJ2-5 gives the full variable domain: KAGVTQTPRYLIKTRGQQVTLSCSPISGHRSVSWYQQTPGQGLQFLFEYFSETQRNKGNFPGRFSGRQFSNSRSEMNVSTLELGDSALYLCASSPIGGGQETQYFGPGTRLLVL.

As DNA, the CDR3 is TGTGCCAGTAGTATTGACAGGGAGCAGCCCCAGCATTTT. Protein product: CASSIDREQPQHF. The chain recombines TRBV19 with TRBJ1-5, with 7 positions matching TRBD1. V shed 3 bases and J 7 bases; nucleotides not matched to a gene: 3. Per the germline V gene, CDR1 is LNHDA and CDR2 is SQIVND (reference sequence). The CDR3 contains 13 residues.

The gene calls are TRBV3-1 (or the pseudogene TRBV3-2) and TRBJ2-2; D is uncertain. The V gene's germline CDR1 is LGHDT and CDR2 YNNKEL (reference sequence). The germline V and J ends were trimmed by 1 base and 8 bases, with 11 bases remaining between them. The CDR3 sequence is 14 residues long. CDR3 in amino acids: CASSQVVGSGELFF. The CDR3 coding sequence is TGTGCCAGCAGCCAAGTCGTCGGGTCAGGGGAGCTGTTTTTT.

The chain links TRBV7-2 to TRBJ2-7; 12 nucleotides line up with TRBD2. Germline lookup yields CDR1 SGHTA and CDR2 FQGNSA. The CDR3 runs to 16 residues. The junction had 8 bases not matched to a gene; V was cut back by 5 bases and J by 3 bases. DNA for the CDR3: TGTGCCAGCAGCCCCTCAGCGGGACTAGCGGGCTACGAGCAGTACTTC. This encodes CASSPSAGLAGYEQYF.

A word on this clone: The junction departs from the called germline gene at one end, perhaps through a read error. The rearrangement joins TRBV9 to TRBJ2-7; 11 bases fit TRBD2. Germline CDR1 reads SGDLS; CDR2 reads YYNGEE. CDR3 length: 15 residues. In DNA, the CDR3 is TGTGCAAGCAGCGTAGATAGCGGGAGGGCCGCCGAGCAGTACTTC. This gives the protein CASSVDSGRAAEQYF.

This chain joins TRBV29-1 and TRBJ2-7; D may be TRBD1 (8 bases). Deletions cut 2 bases from V and 5 bases from J, with 19 bases between. Germline-derived CDR1 and CDR2 are SQVTM and ANQGSEA. There are 15 residues in the CDR3. This chain's CDR3 is CSVEFQGAGGDEQYF. CDR3 DNA sequence: TGCAGCGTTGAATTCCAGGGGGCAGGGGGGGACGAGCAGTACTTC.

The CDR3 DNA reads TGTGCCAGCAGACCACAACAGGGGTCGGGTCAGCCCCAGCATTTT. This codes for CASRPQQGSGQPQHF. The J gene is TRBJ1-5, the V gene TRBV6-6; 7 bases fit TRBD1. Germline CDR1 and CDR2: MNHNY and SVGAGI (reference sequence). The ends lost 6 bases at V and 6 bases at J; junction bases unmatched: 11. The CDR3 length is 15 residues.

This rearrangement joins TRBV5-1 to TRBJ2-7; D may be TRBD1 (5 bases). The CDR3 length is 14 residues. CDR1 and CDR2 from the germline V gene are SGHRS and YFSETQ. Trimming stripped 0 bases from V and 3 bases from J, with 10 bases between. The CDR3 DNA is TGCGCCAGCAGCTTGGGGGGCAGGGACTACGAGCAGTACTTC. Translating gives CASSLGGRDYEQYF.

The genes are TRBV28 and TRBJ2-1; 12 bases are a match to TRBD1. This CDR3 is built from 14 residues. The germline V gene encodes CDR1 MDHEN and CDR2 SYDVKM. The J segment lost 6 bases and the V segment lost 8 bases, leaving 5 bases of the junction unmatched. The CDR3 DNA reads as TGTGCCAGCGGGCGGGACAGGGGGCGCAATGAGCAGTTCTTC. Its translation: CASGRDRGRNEQFF. Supplemented by reference TRBV28 and TRBJ2-1, the full variable domain reads DVKVTQSSRYLVKRTGEKVFLECVQDMDHENMFWYRQDPGLGLRLIYFSYDVKMKEKGDIPEGYSVSREKKERFSLILESASTNQTSMYLCASGRDRGRNEQFFGPGTRLTVL.

In this sample, this clone turned up a few times. V usage is TRBV7-9 and J usage is TRBJ1-1, with TRBD1 matching 10 bases. This CDR3 is built from 17 residues. Trimming at V came to 2 bases and at J to 5 bases, leaving 11 bases not matched to a gene. CDR1 and CDR2 (germline): SEHNR, FQNEAQ (reference sequence). DNA for the CDR3: TGTGCCAGCAGCTTACGGGAGACAGGGGGCGTTGGGACTGAAGCTTTCTTT. It yields the protein CASSLRETGGVGTEAFF.

This clone came up a few times. The rearrangement links TRBV15 to TRBJ1-1; D uncertain. Germline assignment: CDR1 LNHNV and CDR2 YYDKDF (reference sequence). The V end lost 5 bases, the J end lost 1 base, and 14 bases lay between the germline ends. The CDR3 is 15 residues long. CDR3 nucleotides: TGTGCCACCAGCTTAGCCCCAACAACGAACACTGAAGCTTTCTTT. It specifies CATSLAPTTNTEAFF.

V gene TRBV6-5 combines with J gene TRBJ1-1; D ambiguous. Per germline, CDR1 MNHEY and CDR2 SVGAGI. V was trimmed by 0 bases and J by 4 bases, leaving 9 bases between them. This CDR3 has 14 amino acids. The DNA for the CDR3 is TGTGCCAGCAGTTACTCGGAGGGCGGCACTGAAGCTTTCTTT. This codes for CASSYSEGGTEAFF.

The chain couples TRBV9 to TRBJ2-5, with D perhaps TRBD1 (5 bases). Between the trimmed V and J ends, which lost 3 bases and 3 bases, there was a span of 15 bases. The CDR3 covers 15 residues. Germline V gives CDR1 SGDLS, CDR2 YYNGEE. CDR3 nucleotide sequence: TGTGCCAGCAGCGGGTTAGGCGTCAGGGAAGAGACCCAGTACTTC. This codes for CASSGLGVREETQYF.

The rearrangement joins TRBV11-2 to TRBJ2-1, with D perhaps TRBD1 (5 bases). Trimming stripped 0 bases from V and 4 bases from J, with 10 bases between. The germline CDR1 and CDR2 sequences are SGHAT and FQNNGV. The CDR3 spans 15 residues. The DNA for the CDR3 is TGTGCCAGCAGCTTAGATTGGCAGGGATACAATGAGCAGTTCTTC. Translating it yields CASSLDWQGYNEQFF.

CDR3 residues: CASSQDKGTSGTDTQYF. The CDR3, as DNA: TGCGCCAGCAGCCAAGATAAGGGGACTAGCGGCACAGATACGCAGTATTTT. This chain uses TRBV4-3 with TRBJ2-3, with TRBD2 identical over 10 bases. J gave up 1 base and V 0 bases, and 4 bases lay outside the gene matches. This CDR3 is 17 amino acids long. CDR1 is LGHNA, CDR2 YSLEER, per germline.

V is TRBV3-1 (or the pseudogene TRBV3-2) and J is TRBJ2-7; TRBD2 aligns across 11 bases. Losses at the gene ends were 4 bases for V and 0 bases for J; bases not matched to a gene: 5. Germline V gene sequence: CDR1 LGHDT, CDR2 YNNKEL (reference sequence). The CDR3 totals 16 residues. CDR3 residues: CASSRGTSGSSYEQYF. CDR3 nucleotides: TGTGCCAGCAGCCGAGGGACTAGCGGCAGCTCCTACGAGCAGTACTTC.

The J gene is TRBJ2-4, the V gene TRBV6-5; 7 bases agree with TRBD1. V trimming: 5 bases; J trimming: 4 bases; junction bases outside the gene matches: 8. From germline, CDR1 is MNHEY and CDR2 SVGAGI. The CDR3 runs to 15 residues. CDR3 residues: CASSTSGTVKNIQYF. For the CDR3, the DNA is TGTGCCAGCAGTACCTCCGGGACAGTGAAAAACATTCAGTACTTC.

This clone occurred a few times. The chain recombines TRBV30 with TRBJ1-5; weak D call: TRBD1 (5 bases). Germline V lookup: CDR1 GTSNPN, CDR2 SVGIG (reference sequence). The V end was cut by 3 bases, the J end by 1 base, with 10 bases between. CDR3 length: 14 residues. The DNA for the CDR3 is TGTGCCTGGAGCCCACAGGAGAGCAATCAGCCCCAGCATTTT. Translation: CAWSPQESNQPQHF.

CDR3 amino acids: CASRGQGVGNTIYF. CDR3 DNA sequence: TGTGCCAGCAGAGGACAGGGGGTCGGAAACACCATATATTTT. This sequence joins TRBV25-1 and TRBJ1-3; 10 nucleotides align to TRBD1. The CDR3 runs to 14 residues. Germline assignment: CDR1 MGHDK and CDR2 SYGVNS. Unmatched junction bases numbered 3, after V lost 6 bases and J lost 4 bases.

This clone appeared a single time. The chain combines TRBV6-8 with TRBJ1-1, with a possible D match to TRBD1 (5 bases). The germline gives CDR1 MNHGY, CDR2 SAAAGT. The CDR3 has 13 residues. With 6 bases removed from V and 2 bases from J, the gap between germline ends came to 10 bases. The CDR3 bases are TGTGCCAGCAGAGCGACAGCTAACACTGAAGCTTTCTTT. Protein: CASRATANTEAFF.

This clone was detected once. This chain links TRBV4-3 with TRBJ1-2, with TRBD1 as a possible D gene (5 bases). The ends were cut back, 4 bases at V and 8 bases at J, with 23 bases in the middle. The germline V gene encodes CDR1 LGHNA and CDR2 YSLEER. The CDR3 totals 16 residues. CDR3 loop: CASSPTRQGFRQGYTF. In nucleotides, the CDR3 is TGCGCCAGCAGCCCCACACGGCAGGGCTTTAGACAGGGCTACACCTTC.